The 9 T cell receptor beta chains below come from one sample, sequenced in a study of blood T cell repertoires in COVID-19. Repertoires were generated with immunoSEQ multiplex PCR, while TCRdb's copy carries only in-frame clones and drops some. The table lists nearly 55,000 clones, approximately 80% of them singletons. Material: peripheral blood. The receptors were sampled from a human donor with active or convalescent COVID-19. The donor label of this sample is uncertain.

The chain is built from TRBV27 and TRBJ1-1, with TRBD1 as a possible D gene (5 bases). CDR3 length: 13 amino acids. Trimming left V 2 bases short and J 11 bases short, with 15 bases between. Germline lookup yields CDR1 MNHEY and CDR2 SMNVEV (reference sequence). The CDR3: CASSLAEDTLAFF. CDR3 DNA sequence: TGTGCCAGCAGTTTAGCTGAGGACACCCTCGCTTTCTTT.

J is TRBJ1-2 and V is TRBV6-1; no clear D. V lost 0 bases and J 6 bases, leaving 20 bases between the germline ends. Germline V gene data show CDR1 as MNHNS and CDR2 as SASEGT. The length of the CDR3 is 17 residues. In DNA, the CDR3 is TGTGCCAGCAGTGAAGCGCTTTACTCAGGAACAAACAATGGCTACACCTTC. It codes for CASSEALYSGTNNGYTF.

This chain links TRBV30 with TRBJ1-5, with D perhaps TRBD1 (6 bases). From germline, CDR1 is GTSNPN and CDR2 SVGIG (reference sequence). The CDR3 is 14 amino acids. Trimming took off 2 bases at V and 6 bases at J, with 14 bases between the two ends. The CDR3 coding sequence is TGTGCCTGGAGTTTACAGGGCCCCCCTCAGCCCCAGCATTTT. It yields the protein CAWSLQGPPQPQHF.

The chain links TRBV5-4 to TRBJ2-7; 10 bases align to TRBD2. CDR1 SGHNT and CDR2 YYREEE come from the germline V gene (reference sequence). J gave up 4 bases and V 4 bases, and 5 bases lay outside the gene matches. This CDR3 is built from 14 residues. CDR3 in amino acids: CASSPAGGLYEQYF. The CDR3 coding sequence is TGTGCCAGCAGCCCAGCGGGAGGGCTGTACGAGCAGTACTTC.

The CDR3 is CASSLRSSSGNTIYF. The CDR3 nucleotides read TGCGCCAGCAGCTTGCGATCGAGCTCTGGAAACACCATATATTTT. The chain carries TRBV5-1 and TRBJ1-3; no firm D call. The CDR3 contains 15 residues. Trimming pared 1 base from V and 0 bases from J, leaving 8 bases between. Germline V gene lookup returns CDR1 SGHRS and CDR2 YFSETQ.

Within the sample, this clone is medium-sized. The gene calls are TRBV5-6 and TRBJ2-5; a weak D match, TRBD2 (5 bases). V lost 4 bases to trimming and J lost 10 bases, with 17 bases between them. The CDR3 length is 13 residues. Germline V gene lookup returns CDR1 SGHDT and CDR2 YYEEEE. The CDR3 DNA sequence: TGTGCCAGCAGCGGAGGATGGGATAGAGACCAGTACTTC. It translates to CASSGGWDRDQYF. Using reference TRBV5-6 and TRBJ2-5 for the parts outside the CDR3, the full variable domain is DAGVTQSPTHLIKTRGQQVTLRCSPKSGHDTVSWYQQALGQGPQFIFQYYEEEERQRGNFPDRFSGHQFPNYSSELNVNALLLGDSALYLCASSGGWDRDQYFGPGTRLLVL.

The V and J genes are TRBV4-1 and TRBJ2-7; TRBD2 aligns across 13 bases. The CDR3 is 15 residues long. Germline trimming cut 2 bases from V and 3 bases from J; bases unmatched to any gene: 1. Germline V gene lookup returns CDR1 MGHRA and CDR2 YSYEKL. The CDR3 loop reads CASSQTSGGGYEQYF. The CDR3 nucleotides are TGCGCCAGCAGCCAAACTAGCGGGGGGGGCTACGAGCAGTACTTC.

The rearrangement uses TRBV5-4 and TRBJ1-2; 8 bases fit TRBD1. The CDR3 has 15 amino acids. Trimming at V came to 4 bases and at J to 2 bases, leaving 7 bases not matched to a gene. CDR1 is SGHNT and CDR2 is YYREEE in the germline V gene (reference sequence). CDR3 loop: CASSPRTGKNYGYTF. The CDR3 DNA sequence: TGTGCCAGCAGCCCCCGGACAGGGAAGAACTATGGCTACACCTTC.

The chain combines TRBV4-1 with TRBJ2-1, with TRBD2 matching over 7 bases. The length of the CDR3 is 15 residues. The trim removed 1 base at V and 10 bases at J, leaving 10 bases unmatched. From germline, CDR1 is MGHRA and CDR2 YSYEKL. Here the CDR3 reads CASSQGVRVSGEQFF. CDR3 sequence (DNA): TGCGCCAGCAGCCAAGGGGTGCGGGTTAGCGGGGAGCAGTTCTTC.